The next 7 T cell receptor beta chains were all read from a single sample in a study of blood T cell repertoires in COVID-19. The method was immunoSEQ multiplex PCR; TCRdb's version includes in-frame clones alone and lacks a portion of them. The data contain approximately 210,000 clones, around nine tenths of them singletons. Sequencing was performed on peripheral blood. These receptors were obtained from a woman aged 40 to 50 who had recovered from COVID-19.

The gene calls are TRBV7-3 and TRBJ2-1; 10 bases line up with TRBD2. The CDR3 has 14 amino acids. J was trimmed by 8 bases and V by 5 bases; bases with no gene match: 6. CDR1 is SGHTA and CDR2 is FQGTGA in the germline V gene. The CDR3 here is CASSPLAGEDEQFF. The DNA of the CDR3 is TGTGCCAGCAGCCCTCTAGCGGGAGAAGATGAGCAGTTCTTC.

The genes are TRBV30 and TRBJ1-1, with D possibly TRBD1 on 6 matching bases. This CDR3 spans 15 amino acids. From germline, CDR1 is GTSNPN and CDR2 SVGIG (reference sequence). The V end was cut by 0 bases, the J end by 3 bases, with 14 bases between. In DNA form, the CDR3 reads TGTGCCTGGAGTGTAGGGATGTCAGGGGACACTGAAGCTTTCTTT. Amino acids: CAWSVGMSGDTEAFF. Full variable domain (outside the CDR3, taken from reference TRBV30 and TRBJ1-1): SQTIHQWPATLVQPVGSPLSLECTVEGTSNPNLYWYRQAAGRGLQLLFYSVGIGQISSEVPQNLSASRPQDRQFILSSKKLLLSDSGFYLCAWSVGMSGDTEAFFGQGTRLTVV.

V gene TRBV28 combines with J gene TRBJ2-7; D not resolved. The CDR3 extends over 13 amino acids. The V end was cut by 8 bases, the J end by 0 bases, with 11 bases between. Per germline, CDR1 MDHEN and CDR2 SYDVKM. CDR3 sequence reads: CASCVGHSYEQYF. CDR3 nucleotides: TGTGCCAGCTGCGTGGGCCACTCCTACGAGCAGTACTTC. The variable domain in full, completed from reference TRBV28 and TRBJ2-7, reads DVKVTQSSRYLVKRTGEKVFLECVQDMDHENMFWYRQDPGLGLRLIYFSYDVKMKEKGDIPEGYSVSREKKERFSLILESASTNQTSMYLCASCVGHSYEQYFGPGTRLTVT.

The V call is TRBV7-2, the J call TRBJ2-7, with D uncertain. Trimming took off 4 bases at V and 0 bases at J, with 7 bases between the two ends. The CDR3 is 13 residues long. CDR1 SGHTA and CDR2 FQGNSA come from the germline V gene. In nucleotides, the CDR3 is TGTGCCAGCAGCTCCGTTAGCTCCTACGAGCAGTACTTC. This gives the protein CASSSVSSYEQYF.

This chain connects TRBV7-8 to TRBJ2-1, with 8 bases aligning to TRBD1. The CDR3 runs to 15 residues. J lost 7 bases, V lost 4 bases, and 9 bases had no gene match. Germline lookup yields CDR1 SGHVS and CDR2 FQNEAQ. CDR3 protein: CASSSGQGVRNEQFF. CDR3 DNA sequence: TGTGCCAGCAGCTCCGGACAGGGTGTTCGGAATGAGCAGTTCTTC. Drawing the rest from reference TRBV7-8 and TRBJ2-1, the complete variable domain is GAGVSQSPRYKVAKRGQDVALRCDPISGHVSLFWYQQALGQGPEFLTYFQNEAQLDKSGLPSDRFFAERPEGSVSTLKIQRTQQEDSAVYLCASSSGQGVRNEQFFGPGTRLTVL.

The chain combines TRBV4-2 with TRBJ2-2; TRBD2 agrees at 11 bases. The germline V gene has CDR1 LGHNA and CDR2 YNFKEQ. The CDR3 loop spans 17 amino acids. The V and J ends lost 2 bases and 5 bases, in that order; junction bases with no gene match: 7. This CDR3 reads CASSQLLAGGETGELFF. In DNA form, the CDR3 reads TGTGCCAGCAGCCAACTGCTAGCGGGAGGAGAGACCGGGGAGCTGTTTTTT.

The chain is built from TRBV7-9 and TRBJ2-5; a possible D gene is TRBD2 (6 bases). V was pared by 5 bases and J by 1 base, with 17 bases between. The CDR3 is 16 residues long. Germline V gene data show CDR1 as SEHNR and CDR2 as FQNEAQ (reference sequence). In DNA, the CDR3 is TGTGCCAGCAGCCCACTTATCAGGGAGGTCCAAGAGACCCAGTACTTC. Translating it yields CASSPLIREVQETQYF.